This TCR beta chain was captured by sequencing in a study of T cells expressing NK-cell markers. The study, taken as a whole, reports: The study found dominant NKG2C+ clonotypes at roughly 1.0-7.5% of CD8+ T cells in about 6 donors.

Notes on this clonotype: As yet, its antigen is unknown.

From its re-call of the 5' RACE reads, TCRdb lists each CDR3 protein once, without DNA. This table holds about 460,000 distinct CDR3 sequences. Germline V gives CDR1 SNHLY, CDR2 FYNNEI. This CDR3 contains 14 residues. The chain has TRBV2 and TRBJ2-1; TCRdb designates TRBD2, a call that cannot be tested without DNA. Sequenced: blood T cells: a sorted CD56 or NKG2C T cell subset, CD4+ or CD8+ T cells, or bulk PBMC T cells (not recorded which). The clonotype was recovered from a woman in her fifties or sixties in good health. This CDR3 reads CASQTSGRNNEQFF. Full variable domain (rest looked up from reference TRBV2 and TRBJ2-1): EPEVTQTPSHQVTQMGQEVILRCVPISNHLYFYWYRQILGQKVEFLVSFYNNEISEKSEIFDDQFSVERPDGSNFTLKIRSTKLEDSAMYFCASQTSGRNNEQFFGPGTRLTVL.